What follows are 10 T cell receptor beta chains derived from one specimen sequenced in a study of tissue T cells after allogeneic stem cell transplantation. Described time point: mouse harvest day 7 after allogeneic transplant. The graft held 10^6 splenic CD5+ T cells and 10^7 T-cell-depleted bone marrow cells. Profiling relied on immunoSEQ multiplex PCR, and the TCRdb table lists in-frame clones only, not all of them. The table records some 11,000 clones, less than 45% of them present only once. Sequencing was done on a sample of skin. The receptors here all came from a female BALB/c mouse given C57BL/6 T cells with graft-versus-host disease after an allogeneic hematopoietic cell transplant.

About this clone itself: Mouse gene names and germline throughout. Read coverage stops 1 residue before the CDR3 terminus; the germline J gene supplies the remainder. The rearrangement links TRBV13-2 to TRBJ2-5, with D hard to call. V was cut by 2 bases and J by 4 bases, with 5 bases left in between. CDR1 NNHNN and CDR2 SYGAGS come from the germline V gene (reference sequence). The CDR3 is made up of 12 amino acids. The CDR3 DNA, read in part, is TGTGCCAGCGGTGAACGGAAAGACACCCAGTAC. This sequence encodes CASGERKDTQY. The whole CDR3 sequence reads CASGERKDTQYF.

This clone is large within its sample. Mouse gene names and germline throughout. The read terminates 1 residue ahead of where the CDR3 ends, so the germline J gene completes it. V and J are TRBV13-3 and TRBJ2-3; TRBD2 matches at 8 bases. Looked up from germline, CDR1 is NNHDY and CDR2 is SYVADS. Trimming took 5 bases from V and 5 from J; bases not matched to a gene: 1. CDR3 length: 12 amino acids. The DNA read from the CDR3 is TGTGCCAGCAGCGACTGGGGAGAAACGCTGTAT. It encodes CASSDWGETLY. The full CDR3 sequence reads CASSDWGETLYF.

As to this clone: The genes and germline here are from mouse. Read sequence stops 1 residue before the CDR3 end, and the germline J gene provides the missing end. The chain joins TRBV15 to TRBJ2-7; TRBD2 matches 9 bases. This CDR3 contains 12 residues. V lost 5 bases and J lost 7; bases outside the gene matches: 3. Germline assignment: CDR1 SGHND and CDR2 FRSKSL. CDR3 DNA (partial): TGTGCCAGCAGTCAACTGGGGGGCGAACAGTAC. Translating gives CASSQLGGEQY. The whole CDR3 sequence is CASSQLGGEQYF.

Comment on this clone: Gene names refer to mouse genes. This CDR3 reads CSSSQPGGERLFF. The sequenced CDR3 bases are TGCTCCAGCAGTCAACCAGGGGGCGAAAGATTATTT. This chain links TRBV23 with TRBJ1-4; the table's D call TRBD1 went unverified against the DNA. The DNA ends 1 residue before the CDR3 does, and the rest of the CDR3 is filled in from the germline J gene. CDR1 is KGHTA and CDR2 is FQNQQP in the germline V gene. This CDR3 has 13 amino acids. The full variable domain, its missing parts supplied by reference TRBV23 and TRBJ1-4, is DAAVTQKPRYLIKMKGQEAEMKCIPEKGHTAVFWYQQKQSKELKFLIYFQNQQPLDQIDMVKERFSAVCPSSSLCSLGIRTCEAEDSALYLCSSSQPGGERLFFGHGTKLSVL.

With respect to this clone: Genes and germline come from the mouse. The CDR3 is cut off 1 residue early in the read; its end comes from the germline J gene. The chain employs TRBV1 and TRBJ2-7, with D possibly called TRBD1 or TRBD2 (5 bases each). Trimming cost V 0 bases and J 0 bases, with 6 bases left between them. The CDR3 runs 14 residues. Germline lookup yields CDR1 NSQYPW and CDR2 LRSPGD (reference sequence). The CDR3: CTCSAEGDSYEQYF. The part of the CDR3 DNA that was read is TGCACCTGCAGTGCAGAGGGGGACTCCTATGAACAGTAC.

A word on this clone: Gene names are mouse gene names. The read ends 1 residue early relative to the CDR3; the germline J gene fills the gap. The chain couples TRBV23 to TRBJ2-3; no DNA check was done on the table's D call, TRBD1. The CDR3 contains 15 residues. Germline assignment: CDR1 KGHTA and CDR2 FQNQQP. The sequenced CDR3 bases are TGCTCCAGCAGTCAGAACAGGGGTAGTGCAGAAACGCTGTAT. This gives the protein CSSSQNRGSAETLY. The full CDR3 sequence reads CSSSQNRGSAETLYF. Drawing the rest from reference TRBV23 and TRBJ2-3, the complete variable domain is DAAVTQKPRYLIKMKGQEAEMKCIPEKGHTAVFWYQQKQSKELKFLIYFQNQQPLDQIDMVKERFSAVCPSSSLCSLGIRTCEAEDSALYLCSSSQNRGSAETLYFGSGTRLTVL.

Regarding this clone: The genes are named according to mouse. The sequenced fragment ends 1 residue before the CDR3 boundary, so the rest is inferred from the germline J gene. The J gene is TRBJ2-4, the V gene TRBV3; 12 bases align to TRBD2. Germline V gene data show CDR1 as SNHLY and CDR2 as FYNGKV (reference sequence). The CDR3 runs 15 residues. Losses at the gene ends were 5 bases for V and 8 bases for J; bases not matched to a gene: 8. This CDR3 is CASSPDWGGGGTLYF. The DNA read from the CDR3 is TGTGCCAGCAGCCCCGACTGGGGGGGCGGTGGCACCTTGTAC.

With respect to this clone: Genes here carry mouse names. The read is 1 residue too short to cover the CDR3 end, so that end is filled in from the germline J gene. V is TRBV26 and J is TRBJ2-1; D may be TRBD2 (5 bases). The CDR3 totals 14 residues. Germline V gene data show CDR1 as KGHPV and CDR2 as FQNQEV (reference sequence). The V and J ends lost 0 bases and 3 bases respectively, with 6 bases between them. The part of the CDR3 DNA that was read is TGTGCCAGCAGTCTGTCTTGGGGCTATGCTGAGCAGTTC. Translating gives CASSLSWGYAEQF. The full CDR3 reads CASSLSWGYAEQFF.

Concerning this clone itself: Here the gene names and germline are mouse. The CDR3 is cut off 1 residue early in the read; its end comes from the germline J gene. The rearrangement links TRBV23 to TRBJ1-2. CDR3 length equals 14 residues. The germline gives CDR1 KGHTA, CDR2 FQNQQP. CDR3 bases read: TGCTCCAGCAGTCAATCACCCGGGAACTCCGACTACACC. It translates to CSSSQSPGNSDYT. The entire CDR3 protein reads CSSSQSPGNSDYTF.

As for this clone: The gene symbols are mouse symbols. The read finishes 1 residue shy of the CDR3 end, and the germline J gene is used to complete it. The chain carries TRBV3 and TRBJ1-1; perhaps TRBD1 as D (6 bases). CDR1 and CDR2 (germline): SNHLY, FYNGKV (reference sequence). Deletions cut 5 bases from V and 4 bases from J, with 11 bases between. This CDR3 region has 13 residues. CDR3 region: CASSQTGFTEVFF. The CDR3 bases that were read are TGTGCCAGCAGCCAAACAGGGTTCACAGAAGTCTTC.